This T cell receptor (beta chain) emerged from a study of blood T cell repertoires in COVID-19. The wider study: PBMCs, B-cell-depleted T cells, or T cells were the source of the cDNA or gDNA that made up the material.

Assay: immunoSEQ multiplex PCR; the TCRdb copy retains only in-frame clones and omits some. The data contain fewer than 350,000 clones, 80% to 85% of them seen just once; the ten biggest clones take up around 2.9%. A few counts support this clone. V gave up 3 bases and J gave up 1 base; unmatched junction bases: 4. The CDR3 is 15 residues long. Germline assignment: CDR1 WSHSY and CDR2 SAAADI. The gene calls are TRBV10-2 and TRBJ2-7; 9 nucleotides line up with TRBD2. The specimen sequenced was peripheral blood. The sequence was collected from a woman in her fifties or sixties with active or convalescent COVID-19. CDR3 in amino acids: CASSEASGASYEQYF. In DNA, the CDR3 is TGCGCCAGCAGTGAAGCTAGCGGGGCATCCTACGAGCAGTACTTC.